Listed below are T cell receptor beta chains from one sample, sequenced in a study of cytomegalovirus exposure and HLA in healthy donors. Here immunoSEQ multiplex PCR was the method, and the copy in TCRdb shows in-frame clones only, minus some. The sample has tens of thousands of clones, 79% seen once. The sample comprised PBMCs. Receptors were obtained from a woman in her twenties or thirties in good health and CMV-seronegative. Each CDR3 is given with its conserved first and last residue. A D gene is named only where the DNA matches it firmly. Rows may omit the clone size; those that give it use once, few, many or a size class.

cdr3_nt: TGTGCCAGCAGGCGGGCTAGCGGCACAGATACGCAGTATTTT
cdr3_aa: CASRRASGTDTQYF
j_call: TRBJ2-3
v_call: TRBV7-2
clone_size: few
d_call: NA

cdr3_nt: TGTGCCAGCAGCTTGGGCAGGGGAAAGGAAAAACTGTTTTTT
cdr3_aa: CASSLGRGKEKLFF
j_call: TRBJ1-4
v_call: TRBV5-8
clone_size: once
d_call: NA

cdr3_nt: TGTGCCAGCAGCCCTAGGGGGACAGGAATGAACACTGAAGCTTTCTTT
cdr3_aa: CASSPRGTGMNTEAFF
j_call: TRBJ1-1
v_call: TRBV7-2
clone_size: few
d_call: TRBD1

cdr3_nt: TGTGCCAGCAGTGAGTCAACCTGGACTAGCCTTAACAATGAGCAGTTCTTC
cdr3_aa: CASSESTWTSLNNEQFF
j_call: TRBJ2-1
v_call: TRBV6-1
clone_size: NA
d_call: TRBD2

cdr3_nt: TGTGCCAGTAGTTTCACAGGTAACACTGAAGCTTTCTTT
cdr3_aa: CASSFTGNTEAFF
j_call: TRBJ1-1
v_call: TRBV19
clone_size: NA
d_call: NA

cdr3_nt: TGTGCCAGCAGCGTAGGAGGGTCGGACACTGAAGCTTTCTTT
cdr3_aa: CASSVGGSDTEAFF
j_call: TRBJ1-1
v_call: TRBV9
clone_size: NA
d_call: NA

cdr3_nt: TGTGCCAGCAGACAACAGGGGGCGGTCAATCAGCCCCAGCATTTT
cdr3_aa: CASRQQGAVNQPQHF
j_call: TRBJ1-5
v_call: TRBV6-5
clone_size: few
d_call: TRBD1

cdr3_nt: TGTGCCAGTAGGTCTCAGAGGAACTCTGGAAACACCATATATTTT
cdr3_aa: CASRSQRNSGNTIYF
j_call: TRBJ1-3
v_call: TRBV19
clone_size: NA
d_call: NA

cdr3_nt: TGTGCTAGCAGCTTAGGGGGGCGAAGGAATGAGCAGTTCTTC
cdr3_aa: CASSLGGRRNEQFF
j_call: TRBJ2-1
v_call: TRBV7-7
clone_size: NA
d_call: NA

cdr3_nt: TGTGCCAGCAGCCGGGGGGACAGGGTATTTTTAGGCACTGAAGCTTTCTTT
cdr3_aa: CASSRGDRVFLGTEAFF
j_call: TRBJ1-1
v_call: TRBV11-3
clone_size: NA
d_call: TRBD1

cdr3_nt: TGTGCCAGCAGTGAAGCAACGGCGGGGGTTCTCAGCGAGCAGTACTTC
cdr3_aa: CASSEATAGVLSEQYF
j_call: TRBJ2-7
v_call: TRBV6-1
clone_size: NA
d_call: TRBD2

cdr3_nt: TGTGCCTGGAGTGGATGGCCGAGGGAAAAACTGTTTTTT
cdr3_aa: CAWSGWPREKLFF
j_call: TRBJ1-4
v_call: TRBV30
clone_size: once
d_call: NA

cdr3_nt: TGTGCCATCAGTGGATGGGGGGACAGGAAGACAGATACGCAGTATTTT
cdr3_aa: CAISGWGDRKTDTQYF
j_call: TRBJ2-3
v_call: TRBV10-3
clone_size: few
d_call: TRBD1

cdr3_nt: TGTGCCAGTAGTAAACCGGGATCCCTGCTCACCTACGAGCAGTACTTC
cdr3_aa: CASSKPGSLLTYEQYF
j_call: TRBJ2-7
v_call: TRBV19
clone_size: NA
d_call: NA

cdr3_nt: TGTGCCAGCAGCGTTCGACAGGGTTTCTCTGGAAACACCATATATTTT
cdr3_aa: CASSVRQGFSGNTIYF
j_call: TRBJ1-3
v_call: TRBV5-8
clone_size: NA
d_call: TRBD1

cdr3_nt: TGTGCTAGTGGTTTGGGGGCGTATGAGCAGTTCTTC
cdr3_aa: CASGLGAYEQFF
j_call: TRBJ2-1
v_call: TRBV12-5
clone_size: NA
d_call: NA

cdr3_nt: TGTTCCAGCATTAACGTTTTGGGGCAACTAGCGAAAGAGACCCAGTACTTC
cdr3_aa: CSSINVLGQLAKETQYF
j_call: TRBJ2-5
v_call: TRBV7-9
clone_size: NA
d_call: TRBD2

cdr3_nt: TGTGCCACCAGCAGGGGACTAGCGGGGGGGTTGAATGAGCAGTTCTTC
cdr3_aa: CATSRGLAGGLNEQFF
j_call: TRBJ2-1
v_call: TRBV15
clone_size: NA
d_call: TRBD2

cdr3_nt: TGTGCCAGCAGCCCCGACAGGAACTATGGCTACACCTTC
cdr3_aa: CASSPDRNYGYTF
j_call: TRBJ1-2
v_call: TRBV7-2
clone_size: NA
d_call: NA

cdr3_nt: TGTGCCAGCAGCTTAGATCAGCAACGGGGAGGCTACACCTTC
cdr3_aa: CASSLDQQRGGYTF
j_call: TRBJ1-2
v_call: TRBV11-2
clone_size: NA
d_call: NA

cdr3_nt: TGTGCCAGCAGTTGGGGCAGCACAGATACGCAGTATTTT
cdr3_aa: CASSWGSTDTQYF
j_call: TRBJ2-3
v_call: TRBV6-5
clone_size: NA
d_call: NA

cdr3_nt: TGTGCCAGCAGTTTCGCGGGAGTTCTAAATGAGCAGTTCTTC
cdr3_aa: CASSFAGVLNEQFF
j_call: TRBJ2-1
v_call: TRBV27
clone_size: NA
d_call: TRBD2

cdr3_nt: TGTGCCAGCAGCCTTAGCGGGGGTGGATACGAGCAGTACTTC
cdr3_aa: CASSLSGGGYEQYF
j_call: TRBJ2-7
v_call: TRBV7-2
clone_size: NA
d_call: TRBD2

cdr3_nt: TGTGCTAGTGGTTCAGGGGTCGCTGGGGCCAACGTCCTGACTTTC
cdr3_aa: CASGSGVAGANVLTF
j_call: TRBJ2-6
v_call: TRBV12-5
clone_size: NA
d_call: NA

cdr3_nt: TGTGCCATCAGGGACAGCTCCTATAATTCACCCCTCCACTTT
cdr3_aa: CAIRDSSYNSPLHF
j_call: TRBJ1-6
v_call: TRBV10-3
clone_size: NA
d_call: NA

cdr3_nt: TGCGCCAGCACCTCCGGGGACTACCTCACAGATACGCAGTATTTT
cdr3_aa: CASTSGDYLTDTQYF
j_call: TRBJ2-3
v_call: TRBV5-1
clone_size: few
d_call: TRBD2

cdr3_nt: TGTGCCAGCAGAGTTATACCGGGACAGGGGGCCGAGCAGTACTTC
cdr3_aa: CASRVIPGQGAEQYF
j_call: TRBJ2-7
v_call: TRBV7-9
clone_size: NA
d_call: TRBD1

cdr3_nt: TGTGCCAGCAGCTTCACGAGCCAAGAGACCCAGTACTTC
cdr3_aa: CASSFTSQETQYF
j_call: TRBJ2-5
v_call: TRBV5-4
clone_size: NA
d_call: NA

cdr3_nt: TGTGCCAGCACTCATGGGACAGGGGCGGGCACCGGGGAGCTGTTTTTT
cdr3_aa: CASTHGTGAGTGELFF
j_call: TRBJ2-2
v_call: TRBV6-6
clone_size: once
d_call: TRBD1

cdr3_nt: TGTGCCAGCAGTGAAGGTCACAGGGGGGGGTACGAGCAGTACTTC
cdr3_aa: CASSEGHRGGYEQYF
j_call: TRBJ2-7
v_call: TRBV6-1
clone_size: NA
d_call: NA

cdr3_nt: TGCGCCAGCAGCTTCTTGGGAGAGTGGCAAGAGACCCAGTACTTC
cdr3_aa: CASSFLGEWQETQYF
j_call: TRBJ2-5
v_call: TRBV5-1
clone_size: NA
d_call: NA

cdr3_nt: TGTGCCAGCAGCTTAGATTCCGGGGTAAACACCGGGGAGCTGTTTTTT
cdr3_aa: CASSLDSGVNTGELFF
j_call: TRBJ2-2
v_call: TRBV7-6
clone_size: NA
d_call: NA

cdr3_nt: TGTGCCAGCAGCTTTTCCGGCCAGCGGTTCGCGGAGCTGTTTTTT
cdr3_aa: CASSFSGQRFAELFF
j_call: TRBJ2-2
v_call: TRBV7-2
clone_size: NA
d_call: NA

cdr3_nt: TGCGCCAGCAGCCCCCAAATAGGACTAAACTACAATGAGCAGTTCTTC
cdr3_aa: CASSPQIGLNYNEQFF
j_call: TRBJ2-1
v_call: TRBV4-1
clone_size: NA
d_call: NA

cdr3_nt: TGTGCCAGCTCACCGGGAGTAGACGGTTACTATGGCTACACCTTC
cdr3_aa: CASSPGVDGYYGYTF
j_call: TRBJ1-2
v_call: TRBV18
clone_size: NA
d_call: NA

cdr3_nt: TGTGCCAGCAGCCAAGAAGTGATGGGAGGAGGCACTGAAGCTTTCTTT
cdr3_aa: CASSQEVMGGGTEAFF
j_call: TRBJ1-1
v_call: TRBV4-2
clone_size: NA
d_call: NA

cdr3_nt: TGCGCCAGCAGCCAAGATGTTAGCGGCCCAGATACGCAGTATTTT
cdr3_aa: CASSQDVSGPDTQYF
j_call: TRBJ2-3
v_call: TRBV4-3
clone_size: few
d_call: NA

cdr3_nt: TGTGCCAGGGGCCAGCGGCTAGATACGCAGTATTTT
cdr3_aa: CARGQRLDTQYF
j_call: TRBJ2-3
v_call: TRBV27
clone_size: NA
d_call: NA

cdr3_nt: TGTGCCAGCAGCTTAGTTTCAGGGGAAGAAGCTTTCTTT
cdr3_aa: CASSLVSGEEAFF
j_call: TRBJ1-1
v_call: TRBV7-2
clone_size: NA
d_call: NA

cdr3_nt: TGTGCCAGCAGCTTAGTGACAGGAGGTAATGAAAAACTGTTTTTT
cdr3_aa: CASSLVTGGNEKLFF
j_call: TRBJ1-4
v_call: TRBV5-6
clone_size: NA
d_call: NA

cdr3_nt: TGTGCCAGCAGCCGATCAGGGGATGGCTACACCTTC
cdr3_aa: CASSRSGDGYTF
j_call: TRBJ1-2
v_call: TRBV2
clone_size: NA
d_call: NA

cdr3_nt: TGCGCCAGCAGCCAAGACAGTAGCAATCAGCCCCAGCATTTT
cdr3_aa: CASSQDSSNQPQHF
j_call: TRBJ1-5
v_call: TRBV4-3
clone_size: NA
d_call: NA

cdr3_nt: TGTGCCAGCAGCTTGGTGGGACACCAGCCCCAGCATTTT
cdr3_aa: CASSLVGHQPQHF
j_call: TRBJ1-5
v_call: TRBV5-6
clone_size: NA
d_call: NA

cdr3_nt: TGTGCCAGCAGCGTCCCAGGGAATAGCGAGCAGTACTTC
cdr3_aa: CASSVPGNSEQYF
j_call: TRBJ2-7
v_call: TRBV5-4
clone_size: once
d_call: NA

cdr3_nt: TGCGCCAGCAGCTCTAGCCGAGGGACTAACTATGGCTACACCTTC
cdr3_aa: CASSSSRGTNYGYTF
j_call: TRBJ1-2
v_call: TRBV5-1
clone_size: NA
d_call: NA

cdr3_nt: TGTGCCAGCAGCGTAGGGGGCGGCAACGAGCAGTACTTC
cdr3_aa: CASSVGGGNEQYF
j_call: TRBJ2-7
v_call: TRBV9
clone_size: NA
d_call: NA

cdr3_nt: TGCGCCAGCAGCATGGGACAGACGCAGAATTCACCCCTCCACTTT
cdr3_aa: CASSMGQTQNSPLHF
j_call: TRBJ1-6
v_call: TRBV5-1
clone_size: NA
d_call: TRBD1

cdr3_nt: TGCGCCAGCAGCTTGGAAGGGGGCTATGGCTACACCTTC
cdr3_aa: CASSLEGGYGYTF
j_call: TRBJ1-2
v_call: TRBV5-1
clone_size: NA
d_call: NA

cdr3_nt: TGTGCCAGCAGTGGGCTCAGGTCCTACGAGCAGTACTTC
cdr3_aa: CASSGLRSYEQYF
j_call: TRBJ2-7
v_call: TRBV2
clone_size: NA
d_call: NA

cdr3_nt: TGTGCCATCAGTGAGTCGCAGGGGGCAGGCGGCTACACCTTC
cdr3_aa: CAISESQGAGGYTF
j_call: TRBJ1-2
v_call: TRBV10-3
clone_size: NA
d_call: TRBD1

cdr3_nt: TGTGCTAGCAGCAGAGCCCAGGGGGAGGGCTACACCTTC
cdr3_aa: CASSRAQGEGYTF
j_call: TRBJ1-2
v_call: TRBV5-4
clone_size: NA
d_call: TRBD1

cdr3_nt: TGTGCCAGCAGTGCCGGGACAGATAATTCACCCCTCCACTTT
cdr3_aa: CASSAGTDNSPLHF
j_call: TRBJ1-6
v_call: TRBV6-5
clone_size: NA
d_call: TRBD1

cdr3_nt: TGCGCCAGCAGCCTACAGGGCAATGAGCAGTTCTTC
cdr3_aa: CASSLQGNEQFF
j_call: TRBJ2-1
v_call: TRBV4-1
clone_size: NA
d_call: NA

cdr3_nt: TGTGCCAGCAGTCTGCCTACAGGGGGCGGCAATCAGCCCCAGCATTTT
cdr3_aa: CASSLPTGGGNQPQHF
j_call: TRBJ1-5
v_call: TRBV28
clone_size: NA
d_call: TRBD1

cdr3_nt: TGTGCCTGGAGTGGAACGCTAGCGCGAGCTTTCTTT
cdr3_aa: CAWSGTLARAFF
j_call: TRBJ1-1
v_call: TRBV30
clone_size: NA
d_call: NA